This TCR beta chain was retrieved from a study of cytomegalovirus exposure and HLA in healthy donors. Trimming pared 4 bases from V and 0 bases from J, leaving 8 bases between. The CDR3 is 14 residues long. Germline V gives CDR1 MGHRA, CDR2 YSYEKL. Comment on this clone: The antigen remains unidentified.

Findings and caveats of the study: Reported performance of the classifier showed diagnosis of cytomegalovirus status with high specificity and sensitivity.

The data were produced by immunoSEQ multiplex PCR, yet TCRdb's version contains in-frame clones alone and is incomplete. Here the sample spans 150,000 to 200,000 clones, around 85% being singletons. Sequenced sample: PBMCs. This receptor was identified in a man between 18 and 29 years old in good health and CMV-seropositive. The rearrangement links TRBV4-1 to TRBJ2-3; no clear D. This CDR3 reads CASSPQISTDTQYF. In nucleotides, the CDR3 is TGCGCCAGCAGCCCACAGATTAGCACAGATACGCAGTATTTT.